The 28 T cell receptor beta chains presented below share a single source sample, sequenced in a study of quantifying T cell responses using KT2 cells. Study information: Reverse transcription used primers in the TCR alpha and beta constant regions.

A single-stranded UMI oligo with SP2 sequence was ligated to cDNA 3' ends. An equimolar mix of RC1.1 and RC1.2 primed the beta chain across TRBC1 and TRBC2. TCRdb independently ran MiXCR on the UMI-ligation and nested PCR reads; one entry per CDR3 protein. The sample contains some 43,000 distinct CDR3 sequences, approximately 15% of which appear only once. The sample was PBMCs spiked with cells of the T cell clone KT2. The source is a human donor.

This clonotype was recorded a few times. The rearrangement links TRBV20-1 to TRBJ2-3, with D unresolved. Trimming removed 6 bases at V and 2 bases at J, with 21 bases between. CDR3 length: 16 amino acids. Germline CDR1 is DFQATT and CDR2 is SNEGSKA (reference sequence). The CDR3: CSAISLHGTSTDTQYF. CDR3 sequence (DNA): TGCAGTGCGATCTCCCTTCACGGAACCTCCACAGATACGCAGTATTTT.

The V gene is TRBV5-6, the J gene TRBJ1-5; D is uncertain. Germline loops: CDR1 SGHDT, CDR2 YYEEEE. This CDR3 region has 13 residues. The V end was cut by 1 base, the J end by 5 bases, with 7 bases between. For the CDR3, the DNA is TGTGCCAGCAGCTTGCAAAGGGATCAGCCCCAGCATTTT. It yields the protein CASSLQRDQPQHF.

This clonotype was detected a few times. This chain connects TRBV27 to TRBJ1-2; D ambiguous. CDR3 size: 15 residues. Looked up from germline, CDR1 is MNHEY and CDR2 is SMNVEV (reference sequence). Trimming cost V 3 bases and J 5 bases, with 16 bases left between them. The CDR3 region has the DNA TGTGCCAGCAGTTTTAATTCGGACCGTTCGTATGGCTACACCTTC. It is translated as CASSFNSDRSYGYTF.

V is TRBV7-2 and J is TRBJ1-1; perhaps TRBD1 as D (6 bases). Germline V lookup: CDR1 SGHTA, CDR2 FQGNSA. The CDR3 sequence is 16 residues long. Deletions cut 1 base from V and 6 bases from J, with 18 bases between. The CDR3: CASSLGAGAPWSEAFF. DNA for the CDR3: TGTGCCAGCAGCTTAGGGGCAGGGGCTCCGTGGTCTGAAGCTTTCTTT. Combining the CDR3 with reference TRBV7-2 and TRBJ1-1 gives the whole variable domain GAGVSQSPSNKVTEKGKDVELRCDPISGHTALYWYRQSLGQGLEFLIYFQGNSAPDKSGLPSDRFSAERTGGSVSTLTIQRTQQEDSAVYLCASSLGAGAPWSEAFFGQGTRLTVV.

Ten or more counts support this clonotype. The chain recombines TRBV20-1 with TRBJ2-3, with a tentative D call TRBD1 (6 bases). CDR1 DFQATT and CDR2 SNEGSKA come from the germline V gene (reference sequence). There are 12 residues in the CDR3. V was trimmed by 1 base and J by 5 bases, leaving 7 bases between them. The CDR3 protein is CSARAGEDTQYF. The CDR3 DNA reads as TGCAGTGCTAGAGCAGGGGAAGATACGCAGTATTTT.

Many counts were recorded for this clonotype. The J gene is TRBJ1-1, the V gene TRBV20-1; TRBD1 agrees at 11 bases. The germline V gene has CDR1 DFQATT and CDR2 SNEGSKA (reference sequence). This CDR3 has 16 amino acids. V lost 3 bases, J lost 4 bases, and 10 bases stayed unmatched. CDR3 loop: CSASRDRGFWGTEAFF. In nucleotides, the CDR3 is TGCAGTGCTAGTCGGGACAGGGGGTTTTGGGGCACTGAAGCTTTCTTT.

The J gene is TRBJ1-1, the V gene TRBV4-2; D remains unclear. CDR3 length: 15 residues. Germline V CDR1 and CDR2: LGHNA, YNFKEQ. Trimming took 1 base from V and 2 from J, leaving 11 bases between them. CDR3 coding DNA: TGTGCCAGCAGCCAAGCCCAATCAGCAAACACTGAAGCTTTCTTT. Translated: CASSQAQSANTEAFF.

The rearrangement joins TRBV27 to TRBJ1-2; 12 positions agree with TRBD1. The CDR3 sequence is 16 residues long. Per the germline V gene, CDR1 is MNHEY and CDR2 is SMNVEV (reference sequence). Trimming at V came to 0 bases and at J to 4 bases, leaving 3 bases not matched to a gene. DNA of the CDR3: TGTGCCAGCAGTTTATCGGGACAGGGGGCGGGCTATGGCTACACCTTC. Amino acids: CASSLSGQGAGYGYTF.

In the case of this clonotype: A much larger clone differs from this one at a single base, so this may be a read error. Likely a read error: the CDR3 ends without its conserved phenylalanine or tryptophan. The rearrangement links TRBV10-1 to TRBJ2-7; TRBD1 matches 7 bases. V was pared by 11 bases and J by 0 bases, with 10 bases of the junction left unmatched. Germline lookup yields CDR1 WNHNN and CDR2 SYGVQD (reference sequence). The CDR3 has 14 residues. The CDR3 DNA is TGCGCCGAAAGGGTAGGACAGGTCTCCTACGAGCAGTACTCC. As protein: CAERVGQVSYEQYS.

There are many counts of this clonotype. V is TRBV7-6 and J is TRBJ2-2, with 9 bases aligning to TRBD1. J was trimmed by 2 bases and V by 5 bases; bases with no gene match: 6. The CDR3 extends over 16 amino acids. Germline V CDR1 and CDR2: SGHVS, FNYEAQ. The CDR3 nucleotides are TGTGCCAGCAGCCTCCGGGGACAGGGCAACACCGGGGAGCTGTTTTTT. It specifies CASSLRGQGNTGELFF.

This clonotype is a singleton in its sample. J is TRBJ2-7 and V is TRBV12-3 or TRBV12-4, with D possibly matching TRBD1 (5 bases). The V end was cut by 2 bases, the J end by 2 bases, with 10 bases between. The CDR3 is 14 residues long. The CDR3 region has the DNA TGTGCCAGCAGTTTATCAGGGTCCACCTACGAGCAGTACTTC. It encodes CASSLSGSTYEQYF.

This clonotype appeared a few times. J is TRBJ2-3 and V is TRBV6-5; D gene unclear. The CDR3 length is 13 residues. Germline V gene lookup returns CDR1 MNHEY and CDR2 SVGAGI. V was shortened by 0 bases and J by 4 bases, with 5 bases between the two germline ends. The CDR3 here is CASSYSISDTQYF. The CDR3 DNA follows: TGTGCCAGCAGTTACTCGATATCAGATACGCAGTATTTT.

The V call is TRBV12-3 or TRBV12-4, the J call TRBJ2-3; D call uncertain. V gave up 6 bases and J gave up 2 bases, with 6 bases separating them. The CDR3 runs to 12 residues. The CDR3 region is CASRPPTDTQYF. The CDR3 coding sequence is TGTGCCAGCAGACCGCCCACAGATACGCAGTATTTT.

The rearrangement joins TRBV11-2 to TRBJ1-4; D perhaps matches TRBD1 (6 bases). Trimming cost V 3 bases and J 0 bases, with 14 bases left between them. The CDR3 is 17 amino acids. The V gene's germline CDR1 is SGHAT and CDR2 FQNNGV. The CDR3 protein is CASSFGRGWTTNEKLFF. The CDR3 DNA reads TGTGCCAGCAGCTTCGGCAGGGGCTGGACAACTAATGAAAAACTGTTTTTT.

This clonotype appeared a single time. The genes are TRBV15 and TRBJ1-1; unclear D gene. The CDR3 is 15 amino acids. CDR1 and CDR2 from the germline V gene are LNHNV and YYDKDF (reference sequence). Trimming took off 0 bases at V and 1 base at J, with 9 bases between the two ends. CDR3 in DNA: TGTGCCACCAGCAGAGATCGGAGAGGGAACACTGAAGCTTTCTTT. This encodes CATSRDRRGNTEAFF.

The table lists this clonotype with a few counts. The V and J genes are TRBV5-6 and TRBJ2-1; 11 bases agree with TRBD2. Per germline, CDR1 SGHDT and CDR2 YYEEEE. The CDR3 extends over 19 amino acids. With 0 bases clipped from V and 4 bases from J, the junction kept 12 bases outside the gene matches. CDR3 sequence reads: CASSLVSSGGHPTYNEQFF. In DNA form, the CDR3 reads TGTGCCAGCAGCTTGGTATCTAGCGGGGGGCACCCGACGTACAATGAGCAGTTCTTC.

This clonotype was counted ten times or more. The genes are TRBV4-2 and TRBJ2-6, with D possibly TRBD2 on 5 matching bases. Germline V gene sequence: CDR1 LGHNA, CDR2 YNFKEQ. V was trimmed by 0 bases and J by 0 bases, leaving 6 bases between them. The CDR3 consists of 16 residues. CDR3 region: CASSQERDSGANVLTF. DNA of the CDR3: TGTGCCAGCAGCCAAGAGAGGGACTCTGGGGCCAACGTCCTGACTTTC.

Ten or more counts support this clonotype. The V and J genes are TRBV12-3 or TRBV12-4 and TRBJ2-7; 7 nucleotides line up with TRBD1. V trimming: 3 bases; J trimming: 6 bases; junction bases outside the gene matches: 11. This CDR3 region has 15 residues. CDR3: CASSFSPGGRSEQYF. In DNA form, the CDR3 reads TGTGCCAGCAGTTTCTCACCAGGGGGTCGCTCCGAGCAGTACTTC.

This clonotype was counted many times. The chain joins TRBV20-1 to TRBJ1-4; D is ambiguous. There are 12 residues in the CDR3. V lost 8 bases to trimming and J lost 4 bases, with 11 bases between them. Germline V gives CDR1 DFQATT, CDR2 SNEGSKA (reference sequence). CDR3 in amino acids: CSTWQINEKLFF. The DNA of the CDR3 is TGCAGTACCTGGCAGATTAATGAAAAACTGTTTTTT.

This clonotype has a count of ten or more. The chain has TRBV29-1 and TRBJ1-1; D is undetermined. The ends were cut back, 4 bases at V and 0 bases at J, with 6 bases in the middle. Germline V gives CDR1 SQVTM, CDR2 ANQGSEA. The CDR3 is made up of 12 amino acids. The CDR3 loop is CSVGRMNTEAFF. The CDR3 nucleotides read TGCAGCGTTGGCAGGATGAACACTGAAGCTTTCTTT.

The chain recombines TRBV20-1 with TRBJ2-1; 14 nucleotides agree with TRBD2. Germline CDR1 is DFQATT and CDR2 is SNEGSKA (reference sequence). CDR3 length: 13 residues. V shed 8 bases, J shed 6 bases, and the junction held 3 bases outside the gene matches. The DNA of the CDR3 is TGCAGTCCGGGGACTAGCGGGGGCAATGAGCAGTTCTTC. It yields the protein CSPGTSGGNEQFF.

This clonotype was counted ten times or more. The V gene is TRBV23-1, the J gene TRBJ2-1, with unresolved D. TRBV23-1 has ORF status, its function being uncertain. This CDR3 is built from 14 residues. V lost 4 bases and J 4 bases, leaving 11 bases between the germline ends. CDR3 sequence: CASSRSRSYNEQFF. CDR3 nucleotide sequence: TGCGCCAGCAGTCGATCTAGAAGTTACAATGAGCAGTTCTTC.

Notes on this clonotype: A read error may account for a junction end that differs from germline. The chain carries TRBV3-1 and TRBJ2-7; D unclear. Germline V lookup: CDR1 LGHDT, CDR2 YNNKEL (reference sequence). This CDR3 region has 13 residues. The CDR3 nucleotides are TGTGCCAGCAGCCAAGATAGCCCCTACGGGCAGTACTTC. Protein product: CASSQDSPYGQYF.

The chain uses TRBV5-1 and TRBJ1-2; D may be TRBD1 (5 bases). Germline V gene sequence: CDR1 SGHRS, CDR2 YFSETQ. Trimming cost V 1 base and J 0 bases, with 16 bases left between them. This CDR3 is built from 17 residues. Here the CDR3 reads CASSLRTMGDANYGYTF. DNA of the CDR3: TGCGCCAGCAGCTTGAGGACCATGGGGGACGCTAACTATGGCTACACCTTC.

This clonotype was detected only a few times. This chain connects TRBV27 to TRBJ2-7; D is tentatively TRBD1 or TRBD2 (5 bases each). The length of the CDR3 is 14 residues. Germline V CDR1 and CDR2: MNHEY, SMNVEV (reference sequence). V lost 3 bases and J lost 2, with 11 bases in between. The CDR3 DNA reads TGTGCCAGCAGTTTTGGGGACGTAACCTACGAGCAGTACTTC. This encodes CASSFGDVTYEQYF.

This clonotype came up a few times. The CDR3 reads CASSTSGGGVEQFF. In nucleotides, the CDR3 is TGTGCCAGCAGTACTAGCGGAGGGGGAGTCGAGCAGTTCTTC. The V gene is TRBV2, the J gene TRBJ2-1, with 8 bases fitting TRBD2. V gave up 5 bases and J gave up 10 bases; unmatched junction bases: 10. The CDR3 spans 14 residues. Looked up from germline, CDR1 is SNHLY and CDR2 is FYNNEI.

This clonotype was observed a handful of times. For the CDR3, the DNA is TGTGCCAGCAGTTTTATGAGCGGCGCTTCTGGAAACACCATATATTTT. It translates to CASSFMSGASGNTIYF. The J gene is TRBJ1-3, the V gene TRBV28; D uncertain. The germline V gene encodes CDR1 MDHEN and CDR2 SYDVKM. Trimming removed 3 bases at V and 1 base at J, with 13 bases between. The CDR3 totals 16 residues.

There are a few counts of this clonotype. The conserved closing phenylalanine or tryptophan is absent in this CDR3, likely reflecting a read error. It is unclear where the CDR3 begins or ends on the DNA, so no DNA is shown, and the CDR3 is as TCRdb lists it. The chain links TRBV7-9 to TRBJ1-2. Both ends counted, the CDR3 spans 8 residues. Germline V gene data show CDR1 as SEHNR and CDR2 as FQNEAQ (reference sequence). The CDR3 is CASSWTPR.